This passage covers 2 T cell receptor beta chains from one sample sequenced in a study of shared clonotypes between healthy human individuals. Clones were sequenced by immunoSEQ multiplex PCR, and TCRdb holds only the in-frame ones, with some missing. This sample has roughly 2.5 million clones, with 90% to 95% found just once. Sequenced input: naive CD4+ T cells sorted from blood. Specified subset: CD45RA+ positively selected. All receptors derive from a man between 18 and 29 years old in good health.

Concerning this clone itself: The same CDR3 also results from other DNA sequences found in this sample. The chain couples TRBV5-1 to TRBJ2-7; D is uncertain. CDR3 length: 11 residues. Germline loops: CDR1 SGHRS, CDR2 YFSETQ. The V end lost 0 bases, the J end lost 6 bases, and 4 bases lay between the germline ends. The CDR3: CASSLEVEQYF. CDR3 nucleotides: TGCGCCAGCAGCTTGGAAGTCGAGCAGTACTTC.

The rearrangement uses TRBV7-2 and TRBJ2-1, with 11 bases fitting TRBD2. This CDR3 has 15 amino acids. From germline, CDR1 is SGHTA and CDR2 FQGNSA. Trimming took 7 bases from V and 7 from J; bases not matched to a gene: 9. CDR3 in amino acids: CASTQGTSGGNEQFF. The CDR3 nucleotides read TGTGCCAGCACCCAGGGAACTAGCGGGGGAAATGAGCAGTTCTTC.